The table lists the clone carrying this T cell receptor beta chain with a few counts. Antigen unknown. The data derive from a study of early stage breast cancer tumors. On the study more broadly: Most invasive tumors, about 70% of the 16, were ER+/PR+/HER2-. Study-level points and caveats: Enriched TCRB sequences shared across patients were mostly commonly generated sequences. Bulk DNA sequencing of unsorted cells missed chain pairing and markers. Tumor and normal breast were distinguished via blood comparison in about 90% of the 16 patients.

Sequenced by immunoSEQ multiplex PCR; TCRdb stores in-frame clones only, minus some. The sample shows tens of thousands of clones, around 83% of them seen only once. Germline CDR1 and CDR2: SEHNR and FQNEAQ (reference sequence). V lost 1 base, J lost 0 bases, and 7 bases lay in between. The CDR3 covers 15 residues. The chain links TRBV7-9 to TRBJ1-5; no definite D call. The source of this sequence is a person between 45 and 65 years old with breast cancer. Sequencing input: blood. The CDR3: CASSLGPFSNQPQHF. Here the CDR3 DNA reads TGTGCCAGCAGCTTAGGCCCGTTTAGCAATCAGCCCCAGCATTTT. The full variable domain, rest sourced from reference TRBV7-9 and TRBJ1-5, is DTGVSQNPRHKITKRGQNVTFRCDPISEHNRLYWYRQTLGQGPEFLTYFQNEAQLEKSRLLSDRFSAERPKGSFSTLEIQRTEQGDSAMYLCASSLGPFSNQPQHFGDGTRLSIL.